A single sample is the source of the 30 T cell receptor beta chains below, sequenced in a study of T cell responses to AZD1222 COVID-19 vaccine. Using immunoSEQ multiplex PCR, the repertoire was profiled, and TCRdb retains in-frame clones only, with some absent. The data contain more than 90,000 clones, 88% of them singletons. Material: peripheral blood, obtained 28 days after the second AZD1222 dose. The source of these receptors is an adult who received the AZD1222 COVID-19 vaccine.

This chain uses TRBV28 with TRBJ1-5; D is unresolved. V was pared by 6 bases and J by 6 bases, with 15 bases between. Per the germline V gene, CDR1 is MDHEN and CDR2 is SYDVKM. CDR3 size: 14 residues. Written as DNA, the CDR3 is TGTGCCAGCAGCCCACTTACGGGATTTCAGCCCCAGCATTTT. Translating it yields CASSPLTGFQPQHF.

Only a few counts were recorded for this clone. This rearrangement joins TRBV19 to TRBJ1-6; tentative D call: TRBD1 (6 bases). Germline-derived CDR1 and CDR2 are LNHDA and SQIVND (reference sequence). V shed 9 bases and J shed 0 bases, with 27 bases lying between them. The CDR3 covers 20 residues. CDR3 in amino acids: CASRTRGVLDWSSYNSPLHF. The CDR3 DNA sequence: TGTGCCAGCCGGACCAGGGGCGTATTAGACTGGAGCTCCTATAATTCACCCCTCCACTTT.

The V gene is TRBV5-1, the J gene TRBJ2-4; 8 nucleotides agree with TRBD1. The CDR3 spans 21 residues. CDR1 is SGHRS and CDR2 is YFSETQ in the germline V gene. V was pared by 4 bases and J by 0 bases, with 21 bases of the junction left unmatched. The CDR3 DNA sequence: TGCGCCAGCAGCCCAGAGCGGGCAGGGGGCTCGGGATTACTAGCCAAAAACATTCAGTACTTC. As protein: CASSPERAGGSGLLAKNIQYF.

J is TRBJ2-1 and V is TRBV19; tentatively, D is TRBD1 or TRBD2 (6 bases each). The V gene's germline CDR1 is LNHDA and CDR2 SQIVND (reference sequence). The CDR3 runs 17 residues. Deletions cut 5 bases from V and 2 bases from J, with 19 bases between. The CDR3 nucleotides are TGTGCCAGTAGTTCGAGGAGGGGGGACTCCACCTACAATGAGCAGTTCTTC. Amino acids: CASSSRRGDSTYNEQFF.

The CDR3 DNA follows: TGTGCCAGCAGCGTACACGAAAGCACAGATACGCAGTATTTT. Translating it yields CASSVHESTDTQYF. The chain combines TRBV9 with TRBJ2-3; D unclear. The CDR3 sequence is 14 residues long. The germline V gene encodes CDR1 SGDLS and CDR2 YYNGEE. The V and J ends lost 1 base and 0 bases respectively, with 6 bases between them.

This chain uses TRBV7-2 with TRBJ1-1; D gene unclear. Per the germline V gene, CDR1 is SGHTA and CDR2 is FQGNSA. V lost 0 bases and J lost 1, with 6 bases in between. The CDR3 spans 14 residues. CDR3 nucleotides: TGTGCCAGCAGCTTAGCGCGAGAGAACACTGAAGCTTTCTTT. Its translation is CASSLARENTEAFF.

The J gene is TRBJ1-1, the V gene TRBV19; D remains ambiguous. Between the trimmed V and J ends, which lost 5 bases and 0 bases, there was a span of 25 bases. This CDR3 spans 19 amino acids. CDR1 and CDR2 (germline): LNHDA, SQIVND (reference sequence). The CDR3 reads CASSPPTRLRWVMNTEAFF. The DNA of the CDR3 is TGTGCCAGTAGTCCACCCACCCGGCTTCGTTGGGTAATGAACACTGAAGCTTTCTTT.

The V call is TRBV2, the J call TRBJ2-6; the D call may be TRBD1 or TRBD2 (5 bases each). CDR1 and CDR2 (germline): SNHLY, FYNNEI. The CDR3 loop spans 12 amino acids. The V and J ends lost 8 bases and 9 bases respectively, with 11 bases between them. CDR3 loop: CASLRGNNVLTF. The CDR3 coding sequence is TGTGCCAGCCTGAGGGGCAACAACGTCCTGACTTTC.

The chain joins TRBV2 to TRBJ1-2, with D unresolved. CDR3 length equals 12 residues. V lost 6 bases to trimming and J lost 6 bases, with 11 bases between them. Germline lookup yields CDR1 SNHLY and CDR2 FYNNEI. CDR3 residues: CASSADMDGYTF. The CDR3, as DNA: TGTGCCAGCAGCGCCGACATGGATGGCTACACCTTC.

The count of this clone is one. The chain links TRBV7-3 to TRBJ2-3; D may be TRBD2 (6 bases). CDR1 SGHTA and CDR2 FQGTGA come from the germline V gene. Trimming removed 1 base from V and 6 bases from J, with 17 bases in between. The CDR3 contains 16 residues. In nucleotides, the CDR3 is TGTGCCAGCAGCTTAAATTCCGGAGGGGTTGGTGATACGCAGTATTTT. Amino acids: CASSLNSGGVGDTQYF.

The chain employs TRBV7-9 and TRBJ2-3; 8 bases agree with TRBD2. Germline trimming cut 1 base from V and 0 bases from J; bases unmatched to any gene: 3. Germline V gives CDR1 SEHNR, CDR2 FQNEAQ (reference sequence). CDR3 length: 16 residues. The CDR3 reads CASSLGTSSSTDTQYF. For the CDR3, the DNA is TGTGCCAGCAGCTTAGGGACTAGCTCTAGCACAGATACGCAGTATTTT.

The rearrangement links TRBV4-3 to TRBJ2-6; D possibly corresponds to TRBD1 (5 bases). V was clipped by 0 bases and J by 0 bases, with 12 bases between them. Germline CDR1 and CDR2: LGHNA and YSLEER. This CDR3 has 18 amino acids. CDR3 DNA sequence: TGCGCCAGCAGCCAAGAAGGCCAGGGCCGCTCTGGGGCCAACGTCCTGACTTTC. Translating it yields CASSQEGQGRSGANVLTF.

Regarding this clone: Other nucleotide sequences from this sample produce the same CDR3. The rearrangement uses TRBV19 and TRBJ1-3, with D unclear. Germline CDR1 LNHDA, CDR2 SQIVND (reference sequence). The CDR3 totals 12 residues. Trimming took 2 bases from V and 3 from J, leaving 2 bases between them. CDR3 protein: CASSISGNTIYF. Written as DNA, the CDR3 is TGTGCCAGTAGTATAAGTGGAAACACCATATATTTT. Using reference TRBV19 and TRBJ1-3 for the parts outside the CDR3, the full variable domain is DGGITQSPKYLFRKEGQNVTLSCEQNLNHDAMYWYRQDPGQGLRLIYYSQIVNDFQKGDIAEGYSVSREKKESFPLTVTSAQKNPTAFYLCASSISGNTIYFGEGSWLTVV.

The V call is TRBV25-1, the J call TRBJ2-1; 8 nucleotides agree with TRBD2. The CDR3 runs 16 residues. The V gene end was trimmed by 5 bases and the J gene end by 5 bases; junction bases not matched to a gene: 11. The germline gives CDR1 MGHDK, CDR2 SYGVNS. CDR3 protein: CASSPRTSRIDNEQFF. The DNA for the CDR3 is TGTGCCAGCAGTCCCCGGACTAGCCGAATTGACAATGAGCAGTTCTTC. The full variable domain, rest sourced from reference TRBV25-1 and TRBJ2-1, is EADIYQTPRYLVIGTGKKITLECSQTMGHDKMYWYQQDPGMELHLIHYSYGVNSTEKGDLSSESTVSRIRTEHFPLTLESARPSHTSQYLCASSPRTSRIDNEQFFGPGTRLTVL.

The rearrangement joins TRBV4-1 to TRBJ1-3, with D hard to call. Trimming took 0 bases from V and 0 from J, leaving 21 bases between them. Germline CDR1 reads MGHRA; CDR2 reads YSYEKL. The CDR3 length is 20 residues. CDR3 protein: CASSQDARPVGLRSGNTIYF. The CDR3 DNA sequence: TGCGCCAGCAGCCAAGATGCAAGGCCTGTGGGTCTACGCTCTGGAAACACCATATATTTT.

The chain recombines TRBV13 with TRBJ2-7, with TRBD2 matching 7 bases. CDR3 size: 13 residues. J was trimmed by 4 bases and V by 4 bases; bases with no gene match: 4. Germline values: CDR1 PRHDT, CDR2 FYEKMQ (reference sequence). The CDR3 here is CASSSSGIYEQYF. Here the CDR3 DNA reads TGTGCCAGCAGCTCGAGCGGGATATACGAGCAGTACTTC.

The chain has TRBV18 and TRBJ2-6, with D possibly matching TRBD1 (5 bases). The CDR3 extends over 18 amino acids. V lost 6 bases to trimming and J lost 1 base, with 19 bases between them. Germline V gives CDR1 KGHSH, CDR2 LQKENI. CDR3 protein: CASSPLTQGKSGANVLTF. For the CDR3, the DNA is TGTGCCAGCTCCCCCCTGACGCAGGGTAAATCTGGGGCCAACGTCCTGACTTTC.

The CDR3 DNA reads as TGCAGCGGGACGGGACATTTGAACACTGAAGCTTTCTTT. Translating gives CSGTGHLNTEAFF. This sequence joins TRBV29-1 and TRBJ1-1, with D possibly matching TRBD1 (6 bases). CDR3 size: 13 residues. Per germline, CDR1 SQVTM and CDR2 ANQGSEA. Trimming took 7 bases from V and 0 from J, leaving 12 bases between them.

This clone has a handful of counts. This sample also contains other DNA sequences that code for the same CDR3. This sequence joins TRBV18 and TRBJ2-2; D is ambiguous. This CDR3 contains 13 residues. Trimming removed 1 base at V and 3 bases at J, with 3 bases between. The germline CDR1 and CDR2 sequences are KGHSH and LQKENI. CDR3 DNA sequence: TGTGCCAGCTCACCACGGGACACCGGGGAGCTGTTTTTT. Translating gives CASSPRDTGELFF.

The chain carries TRBV21-1 and TRBJ2-3. TRBV21-1 represents a pseudogene. The length of the CDR3 is 14 residues. CDR3 loop: CASSKGKGLDTQYF. The DNA of the CDR3 is TGTGCCAGCAGCAAAGGCAAAGGATTAGATACGCAGTATTTT.

This clone was recorded only once. The CDR3 nucleotides read TGTGCCAGCGTGTTACTCGGGGCCCACACTGAAGCTTTCTTT. This encodes CASVLLGAHTEAFF. The J gene is TRBJ1-1, the V gene TRBV5-4; D may be TRBD1 (5 bases). Germline V gene data show CDR1 as SGHNT and CDR2 as YYREEE (reference sequence). The CDR3 extends over 14 amino acids. The ends were cut back, 7 bases at V and 3 bases at J, with 16 bases in the middle.

This clone appeared once. The chain recombines TRBV6-5 with TRBJ2-1, with a possible D match to TRBD2 (6 bases). Trimming stripped 0 bases from V and 10 bases from J, with 10 bases between. Germline V lookup: CDR1 MNHEY, CDR2 SVGAGI. The CDR3 totals 13 residues. This chain's CDR3 is CASSYSAGREQFF. As DNA, the CDR3 is TGTGCCAGCAGTTACTCGGCGGGACGAGAGCAGTTCTTC.

The CDR3 loop reads CASTRERTEAFF. CDR3 coding DNA: TGTGCCAGCACACGGGAAAGGACTGAAGCTTTCTTT. The chain is built from TRBV11-2 and TRBJ1-1; D gene unclear. V lost 7 bases, J lost 5 bases, and 11 bases lay in between. The germline V gene encodes CDR1 SGHAT and CDR2 FQNNGV. This CDR3 contains 12 residues.

This clone has at least ten counts. Other DNA sequences in the sample encode the same CDR3. The chain combines TRBV6-2 or TRBV6-3 with TRBJ2-3; the D is unclear. CDR1 is MNHEY and CDR2 is SVGEGT in the germline V gene. V was clipped by 2 bases and J by 3 bases, with 6 bases between them. CDR3 length equals 13 residues. The DNA of the CDR3 is TGTGCCAGCAGTTACGGCGAAACAGATACGCAGTATTTT. Translating it yields CASSYGETDTQYF.

The gene calls are TRBV18 and TRBJ1-1, with a tentative D call TRBD1 (6 bases). Germline CDR1 and CDR2: KGHSH and LQKENI. This CDR3 spans 12 amino acids. V shed 4 bases and J shed 8 bases, with 11 bases lying between them. The CDR3, as DNA: TGTGCCAGCTCACAGGGACAAGAAGAAGCTTTCTTT. Amino acid sequence: CASSQGQEEAFF.

This chain links TRBV12-5 with TRBJ1-6; 9 bases map to TRBD1. The CDR3 loop spans 14 amino acids. J lost 10 bases, V lost 1 base, and 2 bases had no gene match. Germline-derived CDR1 and CDR2 are LGHNT and FRNRAP. CDR3 in amino acids: CASGLGDRESPLHF. CDR3 nucleotide sequence: TGTGCTAGTGGTTTGGGGGACAGGGAATCACCCCTCCACTTT.

V gene TRBV30 combines with J gene TRBJ1-6; possibly TRBD1 for D (5 bases). Germline V gives CDR1 GTSNPN, CDR2 SVGIG (reference sequence). The V end lost 6 bases, the J end lost 6 bases, and 15 bases lay between the germline ends. The CDR3 is 14 residues long. CDR3 nucleotides: TGTGCCTGTGGACGGTCCAGGGCTAATTCACCCCTCCACTTT. This encodes CACGRSRANSPLHF.

This chain joins TRBV29-1 and TRBJ2-7; D is perhaps TRBD2 (5 bases). Deletions cut 3 bases from V and 4 bases from J, with 13 bases between. The CDR3 covers 13 residues. The germline V gene encodes CDR1 SQVTM and CDR2 ANQGSEA. CDR3 region: CSVEGGSRYEQYF. Here the CDR3 DNA reads TGCAGCGTTGAGGGCGGGTCAAGATACGAGCAGTACTTC.

The chain combines TRBV10-1 with TRBJ2-1, with D possibly TRBD2 on 5 matching bases. This CDR3 is built from 14 residues. CDR1 and CDR2 from the germline V gene are WNHNN and SYGVQD (reference sequence). V was clipped by 8 bases and J by 14 bases, with 25 bases between them. In nucleotides, the CDR3 is TGCGCCAGCCTAAAAACTAGGACGGAGTGGGGTGAGTTCTTC. Its protein product is CASLKTRTEWGEFF.

The rearrangement joins TRBV7-3 to TRBJ2-3; D unresolved. From germline, CDR1 is SGHTA and CDR2 FQGTGA. The CDR3 contains 13 residues. The V gene lost 4 bases and the J gene lost 5 bases, with 10 bases spanning the gap. CDR3 nucleotide sequence: TGTGCCAGCAGCTCCTCATTAGGAGATACGCAGTATTTT. It codes for CASSSSLGDTQYF. Full variable domain (missing parts from reference TRBV7-3 and TRBJ2-3): GAGVSQTPSNKVTEKGKYVELRCDPISGHTALYWYRQSLGQGPEFLIYFQGTGAADDSGLPNDRFFAVRPEGSVSTLKIQRTERGDSAVYLCASSSSLGDTQYFGPGTRLTVL.